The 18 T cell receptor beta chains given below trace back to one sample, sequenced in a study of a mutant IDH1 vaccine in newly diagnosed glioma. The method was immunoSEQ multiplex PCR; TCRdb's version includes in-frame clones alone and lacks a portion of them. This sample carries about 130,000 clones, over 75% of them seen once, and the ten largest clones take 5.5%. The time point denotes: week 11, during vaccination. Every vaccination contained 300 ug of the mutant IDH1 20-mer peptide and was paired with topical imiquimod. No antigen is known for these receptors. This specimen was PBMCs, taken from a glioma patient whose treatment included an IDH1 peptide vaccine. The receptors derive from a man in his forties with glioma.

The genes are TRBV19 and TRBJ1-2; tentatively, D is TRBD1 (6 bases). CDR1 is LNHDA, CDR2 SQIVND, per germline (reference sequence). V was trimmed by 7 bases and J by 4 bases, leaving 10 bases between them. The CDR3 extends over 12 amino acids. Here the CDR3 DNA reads TGTGCCAGTAAACGGACAGTCTATGGCTACACCTTC. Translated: CASKRTVYGYTF.

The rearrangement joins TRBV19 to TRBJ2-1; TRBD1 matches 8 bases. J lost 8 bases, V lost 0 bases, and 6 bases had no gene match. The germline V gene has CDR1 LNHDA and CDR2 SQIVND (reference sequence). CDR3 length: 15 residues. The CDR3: CASSIERTGTDEQFF. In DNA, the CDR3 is TGTGCCAGTAGTATAGAAAGGACAGGGACGGATGAGCAGTTCTTC.

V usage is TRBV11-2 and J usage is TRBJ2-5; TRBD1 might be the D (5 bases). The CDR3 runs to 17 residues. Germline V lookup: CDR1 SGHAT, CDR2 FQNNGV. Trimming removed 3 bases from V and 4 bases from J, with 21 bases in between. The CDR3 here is CASSFPSTYMGRETQYF. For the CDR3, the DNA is TGTGCCAGCAGCTTTCCCAGCACGTATATGGGGCGAGAGACCCAGTACTTC.

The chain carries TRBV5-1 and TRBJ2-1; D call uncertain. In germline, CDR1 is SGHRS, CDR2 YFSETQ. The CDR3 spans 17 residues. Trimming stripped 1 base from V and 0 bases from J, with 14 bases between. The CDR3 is CASSLRGTTLSYNEQFF. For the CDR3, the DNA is TGCGCCAGCAGCTTGAGAGGTACGACTCTCTCCTACAATGAGCAGTTCTTC.

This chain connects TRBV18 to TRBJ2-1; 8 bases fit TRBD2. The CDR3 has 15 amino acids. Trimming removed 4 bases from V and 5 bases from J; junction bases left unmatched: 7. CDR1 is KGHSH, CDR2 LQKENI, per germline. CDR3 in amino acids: CASSLAGGGDNEQFF. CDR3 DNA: TGTGCCAGCTCACTGGCGGGGGGCGGGGACAATGAGCAGTTCTTC.

CDR3 in amino acids: CASSLAGKETQYF. The CDR3 nucleotides read TGTGCCAGCAGCTTAGCGGGCAAAGAGACCCAGTACTTC. The chain has TRBV7-9 and TRBJ2-5; no firm D call. The germline CDR1 and CDR2 sequences are SEHNR and FQNEAQ (reference sequence). The CDR3 runs 13 residues. The V end was cut by 0 bases, the J end by 3 bases, with 5 bases between. The variable domain in full, with the rest retrieved from reference TRBV7-9 and TRBJ2-5, is DTGVSQNPRHKITKRGQNVTFRCDPISEHNRLYWYRQTLGQGPEFLTYFQNEAQLEKSRLLSDRFSAERPKGSFSTLEIQRTEQGDSAMYLCASSLAGKETQYFGPGTRLLVL.

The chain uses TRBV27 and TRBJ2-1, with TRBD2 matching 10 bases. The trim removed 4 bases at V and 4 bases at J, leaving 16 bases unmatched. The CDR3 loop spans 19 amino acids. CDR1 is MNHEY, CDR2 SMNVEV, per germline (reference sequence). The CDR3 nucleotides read TGTGCCAGCAGTTCCAAGAAGGCTCATACTAGCGGGGTTTACAATGAGCAGTTCTTC. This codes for CASSSKKAHTSGVYNEQFF.

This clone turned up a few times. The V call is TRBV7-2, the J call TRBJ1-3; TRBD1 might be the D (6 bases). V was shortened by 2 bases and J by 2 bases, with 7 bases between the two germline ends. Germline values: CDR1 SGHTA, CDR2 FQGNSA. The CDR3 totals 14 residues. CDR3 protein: CASSLTGTGNTIYF. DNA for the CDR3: TGTGCCAGCAGCTTAACAGGGACTGGAAACACCATATATTTT.

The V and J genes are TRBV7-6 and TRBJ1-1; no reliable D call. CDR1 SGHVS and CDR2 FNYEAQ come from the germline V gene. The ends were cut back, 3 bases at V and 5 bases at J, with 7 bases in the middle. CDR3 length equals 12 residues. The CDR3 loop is CASSFLGTEAFF. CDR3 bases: TGTGCCAGCAGCTTTTTGGGAACTGAAGCTTTCTTT.

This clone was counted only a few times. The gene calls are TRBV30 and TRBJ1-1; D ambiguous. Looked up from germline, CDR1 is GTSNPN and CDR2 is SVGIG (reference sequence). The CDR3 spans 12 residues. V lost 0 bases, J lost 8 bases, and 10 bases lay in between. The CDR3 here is CAWSVGLREAFF. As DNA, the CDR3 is TGTGCCTGGAGTGTAGGACTAAGAGAAGCTTTCTTT.

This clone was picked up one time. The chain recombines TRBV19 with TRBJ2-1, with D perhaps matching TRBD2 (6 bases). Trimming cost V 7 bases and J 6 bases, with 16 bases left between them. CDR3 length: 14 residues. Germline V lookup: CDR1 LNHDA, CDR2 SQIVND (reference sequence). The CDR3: CASKRDGSFNEQFF. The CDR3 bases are TGTGCCAGTAAAAGAGACGGGAGTTTCAATGAGCAGTTCTTC.

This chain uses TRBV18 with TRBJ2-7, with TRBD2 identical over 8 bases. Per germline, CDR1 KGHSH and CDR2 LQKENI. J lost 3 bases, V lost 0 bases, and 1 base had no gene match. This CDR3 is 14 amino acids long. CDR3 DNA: TGTGCCAGCTCACCACCTAGCGGGGTCTACGAGCAGTACTTC. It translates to CASSPPSGVYEQYF. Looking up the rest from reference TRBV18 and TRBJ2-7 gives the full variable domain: NAGVMQNPRHLVRRRGQEARLRCSPMKGHSHVYWYRQLPEEGLKFMVYLQKENIIDESGMPKERFSAEFPKEGPSILRIQQVVRGDSAAYFCASSPPSGVYEQYFGPGTRLTVT.

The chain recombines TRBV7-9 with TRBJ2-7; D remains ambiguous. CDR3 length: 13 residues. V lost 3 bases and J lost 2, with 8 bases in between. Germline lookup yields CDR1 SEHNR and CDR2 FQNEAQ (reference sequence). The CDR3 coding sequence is TGTGCCAGCAGCTTCGGCAGCACCTACGAGCAGTACTTC. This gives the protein CASSFGSTYEQYF.

The CDR3 DNA reads as TGCAGCGTAGCCCCCGGGACAGGACTTGACGGTGAGCAGTTCTTC. Residues: CSVAPGTGLDGEQFF. This chain connects TRBV29-1 to TRBJ2-1; 8 bases are shared with TRBD1. The CDR3 is made up of 15 amino acids. Germline CDR1 SQVTM, CDR2 ANQGSEA. Trimming took 6 bases from V and 9 from J; bases not matched to a gene: 16.

The CDR3 loop reads CATSRDQREFYEQYF. DNA of the CDR3: TGTGCCACCAGCAGAGACCAGCGGGAGTTCTACGAGCAGTACTTC. The chain carries TRBV15 and TRBJ2-7; 8 nucleotides align to TRBD2. The length of the CDR3 is 15 residues. Per the germline V gene, CDR1 is LNHNV and CDR2 is YYDKDF (reference sequence). V dropped 0 bases and J dropped 3; count of bases not matched to a gene: 4.

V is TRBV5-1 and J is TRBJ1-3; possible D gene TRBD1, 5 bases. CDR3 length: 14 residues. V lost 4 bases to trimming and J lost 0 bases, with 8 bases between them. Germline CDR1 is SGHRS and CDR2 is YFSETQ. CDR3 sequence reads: CASSEGSSGNTIYF. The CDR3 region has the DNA TGCGCCAGCAGCGAGGGGAGCTCTGGAAACACCATATATTTT.

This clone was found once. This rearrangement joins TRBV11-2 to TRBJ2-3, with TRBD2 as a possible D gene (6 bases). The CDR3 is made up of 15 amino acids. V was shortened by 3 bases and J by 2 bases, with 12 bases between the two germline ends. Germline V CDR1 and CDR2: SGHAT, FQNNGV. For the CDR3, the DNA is TGTGCCAGCAGCTTGGAGGGCTACTCCACAGATACGCAGTATTTT. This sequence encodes CASSLEGYSTDTQYF.

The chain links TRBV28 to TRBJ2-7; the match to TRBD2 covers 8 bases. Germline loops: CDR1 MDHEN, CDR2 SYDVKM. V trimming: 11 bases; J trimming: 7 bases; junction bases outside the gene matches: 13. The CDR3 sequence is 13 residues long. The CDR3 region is CAASLNGGREQYF. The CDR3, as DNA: TGTGCCGCCTCACTAAACGGCGGGAGGGAGCAGTACTTC.